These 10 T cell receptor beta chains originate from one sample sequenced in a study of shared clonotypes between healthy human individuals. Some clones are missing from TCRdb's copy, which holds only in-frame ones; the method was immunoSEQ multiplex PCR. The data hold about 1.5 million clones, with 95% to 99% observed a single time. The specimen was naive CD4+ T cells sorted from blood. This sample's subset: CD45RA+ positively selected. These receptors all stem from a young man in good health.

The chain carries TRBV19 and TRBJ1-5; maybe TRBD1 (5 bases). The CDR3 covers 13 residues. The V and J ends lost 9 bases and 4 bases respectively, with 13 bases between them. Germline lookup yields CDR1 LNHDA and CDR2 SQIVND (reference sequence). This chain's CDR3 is CASLGEENQPQHF. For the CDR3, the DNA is TGTGCCAGCCTGGGGGAGGAGAATCAGCCCCAGCATTTT.

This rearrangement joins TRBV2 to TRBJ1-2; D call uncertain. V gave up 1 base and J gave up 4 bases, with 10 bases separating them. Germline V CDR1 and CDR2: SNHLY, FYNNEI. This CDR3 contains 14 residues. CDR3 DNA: TGTGCCAGCAGTGAAGGGCGGGTGGGCTATGGCTACACCTTC. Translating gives CASSEGRVGYGYTF.

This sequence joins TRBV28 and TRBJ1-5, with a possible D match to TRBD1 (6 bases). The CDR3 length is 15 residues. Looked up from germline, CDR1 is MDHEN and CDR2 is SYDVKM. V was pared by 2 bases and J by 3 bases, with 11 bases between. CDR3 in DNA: TGTGCCAGCAGTTTACCTGGACAGTCCAATCAGCCCCAGCATTTT. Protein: CASSLPGQSNQPQHF.

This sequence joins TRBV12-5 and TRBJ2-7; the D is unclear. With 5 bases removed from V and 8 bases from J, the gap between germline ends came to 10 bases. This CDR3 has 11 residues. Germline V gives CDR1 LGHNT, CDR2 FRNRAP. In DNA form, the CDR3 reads TGTGCTAGTGGTACGTTCAACCAGCAGTACTTC. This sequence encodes CASGTFNQQYF.

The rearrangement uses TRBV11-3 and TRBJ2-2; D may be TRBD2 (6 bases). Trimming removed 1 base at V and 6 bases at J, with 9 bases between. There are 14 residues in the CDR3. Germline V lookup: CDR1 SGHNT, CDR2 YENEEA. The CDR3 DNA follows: TGTGCCAGCAGCTTAGCGGGAGTTGCCGGGGAGCTGTTTTTT. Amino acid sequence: CASSLAGVAGELFF.

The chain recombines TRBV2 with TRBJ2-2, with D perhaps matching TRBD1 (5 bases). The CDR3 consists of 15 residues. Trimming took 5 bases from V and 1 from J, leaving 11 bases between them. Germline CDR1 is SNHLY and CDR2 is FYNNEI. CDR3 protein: CASSLTVLNTGELFF. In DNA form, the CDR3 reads TGTGCCAGCAGTTTGACAGTTTTGAACACCGGGGAGCTGTTTTTT.

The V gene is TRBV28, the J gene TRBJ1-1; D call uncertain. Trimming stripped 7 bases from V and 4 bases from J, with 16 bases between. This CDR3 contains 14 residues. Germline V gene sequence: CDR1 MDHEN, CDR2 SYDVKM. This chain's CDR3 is CASTLLGRSTEAFF. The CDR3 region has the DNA TGTGCCAGCACCCTACTAGGGCGGAGCACTGAAGCTTTCTTT.

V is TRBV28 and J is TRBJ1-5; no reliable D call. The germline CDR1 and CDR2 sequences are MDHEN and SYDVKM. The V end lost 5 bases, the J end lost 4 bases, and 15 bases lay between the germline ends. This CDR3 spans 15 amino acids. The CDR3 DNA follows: TGTGCCAGCAGTAAGGGCCGGGAGATTAATCAGCCCCAGCATTTT. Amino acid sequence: CASSKGREINQPQHF.

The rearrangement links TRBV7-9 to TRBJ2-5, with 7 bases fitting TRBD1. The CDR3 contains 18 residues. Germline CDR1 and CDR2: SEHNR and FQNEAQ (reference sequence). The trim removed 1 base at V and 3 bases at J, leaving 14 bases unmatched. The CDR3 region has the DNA TGTGCCAGCAGCTTAGATCCCACCGGACACAGGGGTGAAGAGACCCAGTACTTC. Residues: CASSLDPTGHRGEETQYF.

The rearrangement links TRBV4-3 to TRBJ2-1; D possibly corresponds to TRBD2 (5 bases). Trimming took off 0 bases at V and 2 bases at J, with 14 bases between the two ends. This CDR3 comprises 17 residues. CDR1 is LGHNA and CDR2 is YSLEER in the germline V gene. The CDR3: CASSQETKSDAYNEQFF. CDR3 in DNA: TGCGCCAGCAGCCAAGAGACTAAGAGCGACGCCTACAATGAGCAGTTCTTC.